Listed below are T cell receptor beta chains from one sample, sequenced in a study of blood T cell repertoires in COVID-19. The protocol was immunoSEQ multiplex PCR, while the TCRdb copy is restricted to in-frame clones and leaves out a portion. The repertoire holds approximately 120,000 clones, over 70% seen once, with 3.8% in the top ten. The sequenced sample was peripheral blood. All receptors derive from a woman aged 45-59 years with acute or convalescent COVID-19. CDR3s include the opening cysteine and the closing phenylalanine or tryptophan. D genes are given only for firm matches. The listing skips clone size in some rows; elsewhere it reads once, few, many or a size class.

j_call d_call v_call clone_size cdr3_nt cdr3_aa
TRBJ1-2 NA TRBV3-1/TRBV3-2 NA TGTGCCAGCAGTCCCAGCGGGGGAAGCTATGGCTACACCTTC CASSPSGGSYGYTF
TRBJ2-7 TRBD2 TRBV9 NA TGTGCCAGCAGTGAAACTAGCGCGAGCTCCTACGAGCAGTACTTC CASSETSASSYEQYF
TRBJ1-1 NA TRBV2 NA TGTGCCAGCAGTGACTCGGTAGCGGGGACTGAAGCTTTCTTT CASSDSVAGTEAFF
TRBJ2-2 NA TRBV9 NA TGTGCCAGCAGCGTAGTCTCGACAGGAAGGACCGGGGAGCTGTTTTTT CASSVVSTGRTGELFF
TRBJ2-7 TRBD1 TRBV18 NA TGTGCCAGCTCACGGGACAGGAACGAGCAGTACTTC CASSRDRNEQYF
TRBJ1-4 TRBD1 TRBV6-5 once TGTGCCAGCAGTTACCCCCTACCGGGACAGGGGGGAAAACTGTTTTTT CASSYPLPGQGGKLFF
TRBJ1-2 NA TRBV3-1/TRBV3-2 once TGTGCCAGCAGCCAAGCTAGAAACGGCTACACCTTC CASSQARNGYTF
TRBJ1-6 NA TRBV30 NA TGTGCCTGGAGTGTACGTGGTGTGAGCTCCTATAATTCACCCCTCCACTTT CAWSVRGVSSYNSPLHF
TRBJ1-2 TRBD1 TRBV6-5 NA TGTGCCAGCAGTTCCCCGAAGGGGGCCCCGATCGGTGGCTACACCTTC CASSSPKGAPIGGYTF
TRBJ1-3 NA TRBV2 NA TGTGCCAGCCGCGCCTCTGGAAACACCATATATTTT CASRASGNTIYF
TRBJ2-6 NA TRBV7-8 NA TGTGCCAGCAGCTTAGTGAGCTCTGGGGCCAACGTCCTGACTTTC CASSLVSSGANVLTF
TRBJ2-3 TRBD2 TRBV13 NA TGTGCCAGCAGCCCACGACTAGCGGGGGGAGTAGATACGCAGTATTTT CASSPRLAGGVDTQYF
TRBJ1-5 TRBD1 TRBV15 NA TGTGCCACCAGCAGAGACCCAGGGGGCCATCAGCCCCAGCATTTT CATSRDPGGHQPQHF
TRBJ1-3 NA TRBV7-3 few TGTGCCAGCAGCTTAACGCAGGGCTCTGGAAACACCATATATTTT CASSLTQGSGNTIYF
TRBJ1-5 NA TRBV12-3/TRBV12-4 NA TGTGCCAGCCGTCCCGACTTCAATCAGCCCCAGCATTTT CASRPDFNQPQHF
TRBJ2-7 TRBD1 TRBV28 NA TGTGCCAGCACCCCTGACAGGGACGAGCAGTACTTC CASTPDRDEQYF
TRBJ2-1 NA TRBV11-3 NA TGTGCCAGCAGCTTAGTCGGTAATGAGCAGTTCTTC CASSLVGNEQFF
TRBJ2-7 NA TRBV7-3 NA TGTGCCAGCAGCTTAAGGGCGTCGGCCGCCCCCTACGAGCAGTACTTC CASSLRASAAPYEQYF
TRBJ2-7 TRBD2 TRBV30 NA TGTGCCTGGAGTGCCCTCTTGAGCGGGGGGGCTTACGAGCAGTACTTC CAWSALLSGGAYEQYF
TRBJ2-5 NA TRBV15 NA TGTGCCACCGGCTTGCGGTACCAAGAGACCCAGTACTTC CATGLRYQETQYF
TRBJ2-7 NA TRBV19 NA TGTGCCAGTAGTATAGTGGAGGGGATCGCCTACGAGCAGTACTTC CASSIVEGIAYEQYF
TRBJ1-2 NA TRBV10-2 NA TGCGCCAGCAGTCGGCGGACAGAAGGATATGGCTACACCTTC CASSRRTEGYGYTF
TRBJ1-5 NA TRBV19 NA TGTGCCAGTAGGGGCCAGAGCAATCAGCCCCAGCATTTT CASRGQSNQPQHF
TRBJ1-3 NA TRBV5-4 once TGTGCCAGCAGCCCCGACGCGGGGCAGAACGGAAACACCATATATTTT CASSPDAGQNGNTIYF
TRBJ1-1 NA TRBV5-4 NA TGTGCCAGCAGTTTGGAGGTAGGACAAACTGAAGCTTTCTTT CASSLEVGQTEAFF
TRBJ1-4 TRBD1 TRBV6-5 once TGTGCCAGCAGCCCGGGACAGGGCACTGAAAAACTGTTTTTT CASSPGQGTEKLFF
TRBJ1-4 NA TRBV5-6 once TGTGCCAGCAGCTTGATGAGGGATGGTGGCGAAAAACTGTTTTTT CASSLMRDGGEKLFF
TRBJ1-1 NA TRBV7-9 NA TGTGCCAGCAGCTTAACAGCTGAAGCTTTCTTT CASSLTAEAFF
TRBJ1-2 TRBD1 TRBV27 NA TGTGCCAGCAGTTCCCCGACAGGGAGTGGCTACACCTTC CASSSPTGSGYTF
TRBJ2-7 TRBD2 TRBV4-1 NA TGCGCCAGCAGCCAAGAGAAGGGGCGGGACTACTACGAGCAGTACTTC CASSQEKGRDYYEQYF